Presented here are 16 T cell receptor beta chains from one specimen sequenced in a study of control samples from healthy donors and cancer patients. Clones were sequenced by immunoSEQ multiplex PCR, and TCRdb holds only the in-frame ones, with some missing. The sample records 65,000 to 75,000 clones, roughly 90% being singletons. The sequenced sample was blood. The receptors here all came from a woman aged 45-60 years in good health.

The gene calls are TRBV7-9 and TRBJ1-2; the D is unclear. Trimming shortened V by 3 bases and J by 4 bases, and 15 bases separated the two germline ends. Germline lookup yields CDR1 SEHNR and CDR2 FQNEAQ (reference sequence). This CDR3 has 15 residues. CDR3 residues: CASSLSGRPGYGYTF. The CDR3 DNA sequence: TGTGCCAGCAGCTTGTCGGGAAGGCCTGGCTATGGCTACACCTTC.

CDR3 sequence: CASSAGGGGTEAFF. For the CDR3, the DNA is TGTGCCAGCAGCGCTGGGGGCGGTGGCACTGAAGCTTTCTTT. This rearrangement joins TRBV9 to TRBJ1-1; D is possibly TRBD1 (6 bases). V dropped 3 bases and J dropped 4 bases, with 13 bases sitting between them. The CDR3 is made up of 14 amino acids. Germline CDR1 SGDLS, CDR2 YYNGEE.

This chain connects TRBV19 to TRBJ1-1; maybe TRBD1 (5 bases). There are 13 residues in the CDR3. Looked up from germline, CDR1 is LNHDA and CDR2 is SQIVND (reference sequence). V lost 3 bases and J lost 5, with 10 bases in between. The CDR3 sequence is CASSISAGTEAFF. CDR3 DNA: TGTGCCAGTAGTATTAGCGCAGGGACTGAAGCTTTCTTT.

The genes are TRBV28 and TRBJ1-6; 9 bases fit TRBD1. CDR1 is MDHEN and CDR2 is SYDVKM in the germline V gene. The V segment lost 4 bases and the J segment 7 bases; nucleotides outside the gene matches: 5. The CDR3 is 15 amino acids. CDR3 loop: CASSYGQGRNSPLHF. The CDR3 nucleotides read TGTGCCAGCAGTTACGGACAGGGGAGGAATTCACCCCTCCACTTT.

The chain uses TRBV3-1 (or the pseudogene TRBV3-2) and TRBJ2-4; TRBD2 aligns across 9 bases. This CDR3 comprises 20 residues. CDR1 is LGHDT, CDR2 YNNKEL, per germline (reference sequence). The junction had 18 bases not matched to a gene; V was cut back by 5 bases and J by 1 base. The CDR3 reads CASSTQTGTSSGGAKNIQYF. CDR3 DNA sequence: TGTGCCAGCAGCACGCAGACCGGGACTAGCAGCGGCGGGGCCAAAAACATTCAGTACTTC.

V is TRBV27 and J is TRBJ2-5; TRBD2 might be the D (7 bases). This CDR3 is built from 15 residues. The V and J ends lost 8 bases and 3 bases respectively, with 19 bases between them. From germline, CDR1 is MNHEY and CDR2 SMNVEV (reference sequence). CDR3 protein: CASRVYRGGKETQYF. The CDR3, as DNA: TGTGCCAGCCGAGTTTATAGGGGGGGAAAAGAGACCCAGTACTTC.

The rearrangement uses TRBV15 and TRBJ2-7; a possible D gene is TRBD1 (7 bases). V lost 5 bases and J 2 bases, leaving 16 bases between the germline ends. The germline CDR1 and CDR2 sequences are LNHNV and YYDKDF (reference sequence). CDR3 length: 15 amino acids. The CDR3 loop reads CATSGGGGETYEQYF. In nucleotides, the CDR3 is TGTGCCACCAGCGGTGGAGGGGGCGAAACCTACGAGCAGTACTTC.

The CDR3 DNA is TGTGCCAGCCAAGGAAGCGGGAGGACCACAGATACGCAGTATTTT. Amino acids: CASQGSGRTTDTQYF. This rearrangement joins TRBV5-4 to TRBJ2-3, with 9 nucleotides matching TRBD2. The CDR3 spans 15 residues. CDR1 and CDR2 from the germline V gene are SGHNT and YYREEE (reference sequence). Germline trimming cut 7 bases from V and 2 bases from J; bases unmatched to any gene: 8.

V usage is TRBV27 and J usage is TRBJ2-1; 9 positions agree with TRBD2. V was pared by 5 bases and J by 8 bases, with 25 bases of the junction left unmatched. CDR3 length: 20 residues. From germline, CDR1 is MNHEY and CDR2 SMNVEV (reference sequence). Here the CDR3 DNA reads TGTGCCAGCAGTCCGACAGGGTACTCCGTGGGCGGGAGGGCCCGGGATGAGCAGTTCTTC. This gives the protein CASSPTGYSVGGRARDEQFF.

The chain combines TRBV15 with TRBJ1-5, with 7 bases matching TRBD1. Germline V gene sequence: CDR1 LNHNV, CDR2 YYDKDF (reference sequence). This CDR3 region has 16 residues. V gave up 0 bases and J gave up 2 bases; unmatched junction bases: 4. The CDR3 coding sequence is TGTGCCACCAGCAGAGATCGCGACAGGGGCAATCAGCCCCAGCATTTT. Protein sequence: CATSRDRDRGNQPQHF.

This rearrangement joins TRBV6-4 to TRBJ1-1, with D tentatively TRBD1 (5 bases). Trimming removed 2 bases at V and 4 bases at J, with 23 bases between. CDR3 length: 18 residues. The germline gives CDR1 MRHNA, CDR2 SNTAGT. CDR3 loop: CASSDPTVRIFITTEAFF. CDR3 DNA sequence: TGTGCCAGCAGTGACCCGACAGTTAGGATCTTTATTACCACTGAAGCTTTCTTT.

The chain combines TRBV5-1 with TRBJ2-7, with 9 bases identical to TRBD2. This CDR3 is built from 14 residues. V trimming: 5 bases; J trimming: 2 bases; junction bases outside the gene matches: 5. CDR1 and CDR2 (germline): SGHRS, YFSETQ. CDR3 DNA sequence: TGCGCCAGCAGTCGGACTAGCGCGACCTACGAGCAGTACTTC. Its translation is CASSRTSATYEQYF.

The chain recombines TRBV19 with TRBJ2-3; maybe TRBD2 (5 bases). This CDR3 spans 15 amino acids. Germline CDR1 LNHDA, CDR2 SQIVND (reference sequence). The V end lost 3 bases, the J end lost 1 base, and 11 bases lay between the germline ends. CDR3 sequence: CASSIQRLGTDTQYF. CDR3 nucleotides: TGTGCCAGTAGTATCCAGCGGTTGGGCACAGATACGCAGTATTTT.

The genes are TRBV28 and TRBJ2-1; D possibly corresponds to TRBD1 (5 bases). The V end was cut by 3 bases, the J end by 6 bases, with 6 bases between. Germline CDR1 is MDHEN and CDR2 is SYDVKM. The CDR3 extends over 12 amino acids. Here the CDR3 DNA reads TGTGCCAGCAGTTTCAGGGTCAATGAGCAGTTCTTC. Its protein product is CASSFRVNEQFF. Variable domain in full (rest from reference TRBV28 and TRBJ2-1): DVKVTQSSRYLVKRTGEKVFLECVQDMDHENMFWYRQDPGLGLRLIYFSYDVKMKEKGDIPEGYSVSREKKERFSLILESASTNQTSMYLCASSFRVNEQFFGPGTRLTVL.

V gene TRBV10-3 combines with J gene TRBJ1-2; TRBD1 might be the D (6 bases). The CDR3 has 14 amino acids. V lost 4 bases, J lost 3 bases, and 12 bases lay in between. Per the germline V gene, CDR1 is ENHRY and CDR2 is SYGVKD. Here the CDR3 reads CAISVKGEHYGYTF. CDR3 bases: TGTGCCATCAGTGTTAAGGGGGAGCACTATGGCTACACCTTC.

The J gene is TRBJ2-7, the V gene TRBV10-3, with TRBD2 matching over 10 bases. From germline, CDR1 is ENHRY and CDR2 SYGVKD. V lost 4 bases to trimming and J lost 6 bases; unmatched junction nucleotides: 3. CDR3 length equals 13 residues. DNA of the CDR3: TGTGCCATCAGTGCCCTAGCGGGAGCCGAGCAGTACTTC. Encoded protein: CAISALAGAEQYF.